This T cell receptor (beta chain) was retrieved from a study of shared clonotypes between healthy human individuals. Broader study findings: It was the non-shared clonotypes that had lower generation probabilities than clonotypes shared by all four donors.

The CDR3 is 14 amino acids. The germline gives CDR1 SGHAT, CDR2 FQNNGV. Trimming pared 1 base from V and 2 bases from J, leaving 8 bases between. Only one count was recorded for this clone. The antigen remains unidentified. This CDR3 is also generated by other DNA sequences in the sample. An approximately 220 ng quantity of DNA, 30,000 to 35,000 T cell genomes, went into the sorted-subset replicate PCRs. Sequencing used immunoSEQ multiplex PCR; TCRdb keeps in-frame clones, though not all of them. The sample records about 1 million clones, under 80% being singletons. The sample consisted of memory CD4+ T cells sorted from blood. The subset here: CD45RA-negative fraction. The source of this sequence is a man between 18 and 35 years old in good health. V is TRBV11-2 and J is TRBJ2-5; D gene ambiguous. This CDR3 is CASSLAGLQETQYF. The CDR3 DNA is TGTGCCAGCAGCTTAGCAGGTCTACAAGAGACCCAGTACTTC.